The next 12 T cell receptor beta chains were all read from a single sample in a study of regulatory T cells in long-lasting Graves disease. Time point denoted: persistent/refractory GD, antithyroid drugs over 5 years with positive TRAb. PBMC-derived RNA was used for the TCR library. Arm-PCR with iRepertoire HTBI primers amplified the CDR3 regions for these TCR beta libraries. TCRdb independently ran MiXCR on the multiplex PCR reads; one entry per CDR3 protein. This sample has some 450,000 distinct CDR3 sequences, with about a quarter found just once. The source material was peripheral blood mononuclear cells (PBMCs), sampled when the disease was refractory, from a patient treated with antithyroid drugs. These TCRs come from a female donor with Graves disease.

This clonotype was seen a handful of times. V usage is TRBV6-5 and J usage is TRBJ2-6; perhaps TRBD2 as D (5 bases). Trimming took 2 bases from V and 0 from J, leaving 14 bases between them. Germline-derived CDR1 and CDR2 are MNHEY and SVGAGI. The CDR3 covers 18 residues. CDR3: CASSYDAKSGSGANVLTF. The CDR3, as DNA: TGTGCCAGCAGTTACGACGCCAAAAGCGGCTCTGGGGCCAACGTCCTGACTTTC.

This clonotype has just one count. The CDR3 reads CASCRLAVQYEQYF. The DNA of the CDR3 is TGTGCCAGCTGTCGTTTAGCGGTACAATACGAGCAGTACTTC. The rearrangement joins TRBV2 to TRBJ2-7, with D perhaps TRBD2 (6 bases). The CDR3 is 14 residues long. Germline lookup yields CDR1 SNHLY and CDR2 FYNNEI. The ends were cut back, 8 bases at V and 4 bases at J, with 18 bases in the middle.

The chain recombines TRBV2 with TRBJ2-5, with 13 nucleotides matching TRBD2. With V trimmed by 6 bases and J by 4 bases, 14 bases remained unmatched. Germline lookup yields CDR1 SNHLY and CDR2 FYNNEI. This CDR3 has 18 residues. CDR3 protein: CASSRRRTSGREGETQYF. CDR3 nucleotides: TGTGCCAGCAGCCGCCGCCGGACTAGCGGGAGAGAAGGAGAGACCCAGTACTTC. The full variable domain, rest sourced from reference TRBV2 and TRBJ2-5, is EPEVTQTPSHQVTQMGQEVILRCVPISNHLYFYWYRQILGQKVEFLVSFYNNEISEKSEIFDDQFSVERPDGSNFTLKIRSTKLEDSAMYFCASSRRRTSGREGETQYFGPGTRLLVL.

This chain connects TRBV20-1 to TRBJ2-7; 12 bases line up with TRBD2. The CDR3 runs 18 residues. Germline V gene sequence: CDR1 DFQATT, CDR2 SNEGSKA (reference sequence). J lost 0 bases, V lost 5 bases, and 14 bases had no gene match. The CDR3 reads CSAPLLAGGQGPSYEQYF. The CDR3 DNA is TGCAGTGCTCCCCTGCTAGCGGGAGGGCAGGGGCCCTCCTACGAGCAGTACTTC.

The chain uses TRBV28 and TRBJ2-3; D might be TRBD1 (5 bases). V lost 7 bases, J lost 6 bases, and 11 bases lay in between. Germline CDR1 reads MDHEN; CDR2 reads SYDVKM. The length of the CDR3 is 12 residues. CDR3 DNA: TGTGCCAGCACGGTATCAGGGGATACGCAGTATTTT. This sequence encodes CASTVSGDTQYF.

This clonotype was counted ten times or more. The chain links TRBV28 to TRBJ1-2; D remains unclear. From germline, CDR1 is MDHEN and CDR2 SYDVKM. The CDR3 runs 12 residues. Trimming took 6 bases from V and 5 from J, leaving 10 bases between them. The CDR3 DNA follows: TGTGCCAGCAGCTCCAGCCTGTATGGCTACACCTTC. As protein: CASSSSLYGYTF.

This clonotype was seen only a few times. The chain uses TRBV29-1 and TRBJ1-5; no clear D. Trimming pared 4 bases from V and 4 bases from J, leaving 14 bases between. The CDR3 is 14 amino acids. CDR1 is SQVTM, CDR2 ANQGSEA, per germline. The CDR3, as DNA: TGCAGCGTTGTGTTTGGAAGCAATAATCAGCCCCAGCATTTT. Protein: CSVVFGSNNQPQHF.

This clonotype has more than one count but fewer than ten. The chain employs TRBV9 and TRBJ2-5; weak D call: TRBD2 (6 bases). Trimming pared 3 bases from V and 2 bases from J, leaving 11 bases between. The germline V gene has CDR1 SGDLS and CDR2 YYNGEE. This CDR3 region has 14 residues. CDR3 amino acids: CASSEWGEQETQYF. CDR3 DNA: TGTGCCAGCAGCGAATGGGGGGAACAAGAGACCCAGTACTTC. The full variable domain, in which reference TRBV9 and TRBJ2-5 provide the parts outside the CDR3, is DSGVTQTPKHLITATGQRVTLRCSPRSGDLSVYWYQQSLDQGLQFLIQYYNGEERAKGNILERFSAQQFPDLHSELNLSSLELGDSALYFCASSEWGEQETQYFGPGTRLLVL.

This chain connects TRBV19 to TRBJ1-2; maybe TRBD1 (5 bases). The CDR3 extends over 13 amino acids. Germline CDR1 reads LNHDA; CDR2 reads SQIVND (reference sequence). Trimming took 3 bases from V and 6 from J, leaving 11 bases between them. The CDR3 DNA reads TGTGCCAGTAGTATCCCTGGCAGGGATGGCTACACCTTC. Its translation is CASSIPGRDGYTF.

Only one count was recorded for this clonotype. The chain combines TRBV5-6 with TRBJ2-7; perhaps TRBD2 as D (5 bases). The CDR3 is 18 amino acids. Trimming removed 0 bases from V and 2 bases from J, with 21 bases in between. Germline V CDR1 and CDR2: SGHDT, YYEEEE. Here the CDR3 reads CASSLAMSLREPAYEQYF. The CDR3 DNA reads TGTGCCAGCAGCTTGGCCATGAGTTTGAGGGAACCAGCCTACGAGCAGTACTTC.

The V and J genes are TRBV30 and TRBJ1-5, with a weak D call TRBD1 (5 bases). This CDR3 region has 13 residues. Per germline, CDR1 GTSNPN and CDR2 SVGIG (reference sequence). The V end was cut by 3 bases, the J end by 5 bases, with 11 bases between. CDR3 loop: CAWSPGRDQPQHF. The CDR3 coding sequence is TGTGCCTGGAGCCCGGGGCGCGATCAGCCCCAGCATTTT.

The gene calls are TRBV7-9 and TRBJ2-7, with D possibly being TRBD1 or TRBD2 (5 bases each). The V end lost 0 bases, the J end lost 2 bases, and 14 bases lay between the germline ends. Per the germline V gene, CDR1 is SEHNR and CDR2 is FQNEAQ (reference sequence). This CDR3 is built from 16 residues. This CDR3 is CASSLARGDQAYEQYF. In DNA, the CDR3 is TGTGCCAGCAGCTTAGCGCGAGGGGACCAAGCCTACGAGCAGTACTTC.